The rows below give T cell receptor beta chains drawn from one sample of a study of vaccination effects on CD4 cells after COVID-19. The protocol was immunoSEQ multiplex PCR, while the TCRdb copy is restricted to in-frame clones and leaves out a portion. The data contain approximately 23,000 clones, around 62% of them singletons. For these TCRs, the target antigens are not known. The sequencing used CD4+ T cells from PBMCs cultured with HCoV-NL63 spike peptides, collected before COVID-19 vaccination. The receptors were gathered from a human donor who received a COVID-19 vaccine. The conserved cysteine and the conserved F or W are not part of the CDR3 here. The D gene is left open where the match is weak. Not every row has a clone size; where given, it reads once, few, many or a size class.

D | size | V | length | CDR3
NA | NA | TRBV12-3/TRBV12-4 | 11 | ASSSPPWTEAF
NA | once | TRBV11-3 | 11 | ASSLMATDTQY
NA | NA | TRBV25-1 | 11 | ASSVAGQNKAF
NA | NA | TRBV28 | 10 | ASSFRSGELF
NA | NA | TRBV2 | 12 | ASSEPGTRYEQY
NA | NA | TRBV7-6 | 14 | ASSSWKEGRGNTIY
NA | NA | TRBV6-4 | 12 | ASSERRNTGELF
NA | NA | TRBV5-1 | 13 | ASSLRSSYNSPLH
NA | NA | TRBV11-3 | 13 | ASSRSGGGNTEAF
TRBD1 | once | TRBV6-5 | 12 | ASSFWDRDQPQH
NA | NA | TRBV7-2 | 12 | ASSLLLALYEQY
TRBD2 | NA | TRBV3-1/TRBV3-2 | 17 | ASSQAWASGGTSTDTQY
NA | NA | TRBV3-1/TRBV3-2 | 14 | ASSQDQYYSGNTIY
TRBD2 | NA | TRBV25-1 | 16 | ASSGPILAGSSYNEQF
NA | NA | TRBV3-1/TRBV3-2 | 13 | ASSQDFLVGNEQF
TRBD2 | NA | TRBV12-3/TRBV12-4 | 10 | ASSNSGGTQY
NA | once | TRBV30 | 13 | AWSVSRIAKNIQY
NA | NA | TRBV6-5 | 11 | ASSFGSTYEQY
TRBD2 | NA | TRBV19 | 15 | ASTPSGTGFGYNEQF
TRBD2 | few | TRBV7-8 | 15 | ASSLGHLAGSFDEQF
NA | NA | TRBV12-2 | 11 | ASRSRRAGEGF
NA | NA | TRBV29-1 | 10 | SARGPRDTQY
TRBD2 | NA | TRBV6-5 | 14 | ASSSPTGTTKNIQY
TRBD1 | NA | TRBV11-3 | 12 | ASSDGTGNNEQF
NA | NA | TRBV24-1 | 11 | ATSGRHTGELF
TRBD1 | once | TRBV10-3 | 12 | AISESQGNSPLH
TRBD1 | NA | TRBV15 | 14 | ATSRPERTGNYGYT
NA | once | TRBV9 | 13 | ASSVEGQSGNEQY
TRBD1 | NA | TRBV25-1 | 14 | ASSGAPDRGYEKLF
NA | NA | TRBV5-1 | 14 | ASSIGPRSGANVLT
NA | NA | TRBV7-6 | 15 | ASSIGPGPLSGNTIY
NA | NA | TRBV9 | 11 | ASSDLGAGELF
NA | NA | TRBV6-5 | 12 | ASSYSTADGTQY
NA | NA | TRBV4-1 | 14 | ASSQDPDAGHQPQH
NA | NA | TRBV11-2 | 16 | ASSFGRGGNYSNQPQH
NA | NA | TRBV5-1 | 13 | ASSLGPGSSYEQY
NA | NA | TRBV18 | 11 | ASSPVAGTEAF
NA | NA | TRBV4-2 | 13 | ASSPLLKRSHEQY
NA | NA | TRBV7-2 | 11 | ASSKIHAYEQY
NA | NA | TRBV6-1 | 14 | ASSEGGWEFSYGYT
TRBD1 | few | TRBV19 | 13 | ASSLSRGQGFGYT
NA | NA | TRBV5-4 | 13 | ASSFLTGAPETQY
TRBD1 | NA | TRBV5-1 | 12 | ASSPGQSNEKLF